These T cell receptor beta chains were read from a single sample in a study of neurological immune-mediated disorders. A single record per CDR3 protein comes from TCRdb applying MiXCR to the 5' RACE reads. The sample carries tens of thousands of distinct CDR3 sequences, around 3.5% recorded once. The sequenced sample was PBMCs. The receptor set was obtained from a woman aged 45-59 years with multiple sclerosis. Each CDR3 is given with its conserved first and last residue. The D gene is left open where the match is weak. Size values are once, few and many counts, or a class for expanded clones, and some rows have none.

clone size,D gene,V gene,J gene,CDR3 protein
many,.,TRBV28,TRBJ2-1,CASSLDKQVDEQFF
many,TRBD1,TRBV20-1,TRBJ1-5,CSARIGQVRGTQHF
many,.,TRBV7-9,TRBJ2-5,CASSLLGGQETQYF
few,.,TRBV11-2,TRBJ2-5,CASSWTPARETQYF
many,.,TRBV5-1,TRBJ2-5,CASSFLGQETQYF
many,.,TRBV25-1,TRBJ2-1,CASSEVASMGNRFF
.,.,TRBV19,TRBJ1-4,CASSIRRGATNEKLFF
many,.,TRBV6-1,TRBJ1-2,CASSEEVGLSAPYGYTF
many,.,TRBV19,TRBJ2-2,CASSMAPYTGELFF
many,.,TRBV15,TRBJ2-2,CATSRRGQNTGELFF
many,TRBD2,TRBV12-3/TRBV12-4,TRBJ2-1,CASSLSGGLNEQFF
many,TRBD1,TRBV16,TRBJ1-2,CASSQLAGGLEGYTF
many,TRBD2,TRBV7-2,TRBJ2-2,CASAGGGGASTGELFF
many,TRBD2,TRBV12-3/TRBV12-4,TRBJ2-2,CASSFQRGGVGELFF
many,TRBD2,TRBV5-1,TRBJ2-2,CASRPGLADTGELFF
many,.,TRBV20-1,TRBJ1-2,CSPGKGPGYTF
many,TRBD1,TRBV12-3/TRBV12-4,TRBJ2-7,CASRPRQGYEQYF
many,.,TRBV7-9,TRBJ2-3,CASSLPAGTDTQYF
many,.,TRBV9,TRBJ1-4,CASSATNGGRINEKLFF
many,TRBD1,TRBV6-5,TRBJ2-7,CASRGGQARYEQYF
many,TRBD2,TRBV6-1,TRBJ2-7,CASSEITSGAYEQYF
many,.,TRBV20-1,TRBJ2-4,CSARSFAGVAKNIQYF
.,TRBD1,TRBV4-3,TRBJ2-2,CASSQEGTAVVGELFF
many,TRBD2,TRBV15,TRBJ2-5,CATSRERGGFQETQYF
many,TRBD2,TRBV20-1,TRBJ2-1,CSARDVIAGLYNEQFF
many,.,TRBV10-2,TRBJ2-1,CASSESTVYNEQFF
many,.,TRBV5-8,TRBJ2-1,CASSSTDYNEQFF
few,.,TRBV6-4,TRBJ1-6,CASSAGVSSPLHF
many,TRBD1,TRBV7-9,TRBJ1-5,CASSPGTGVHQPQHF
many,.,TRBV7-9,TRBJ2-7,CASSRGGDYEQYF
many,.,TRBV12-3/TRBV12-4,TRBJ2-3,CASRLDGPQDTQYF
many,.,TRBV20-1,TRBJ1-5,CSAEPLAQPQHF
many,TRBD1,TRBV10-3,TRBJ2-1,CAISPTRDSYNEQFF
many,TRBD2,TRBV7-2,TRBJ2-7,CASSLASGGSYEQYF
many,.,TRBV12-3/TRBV12-4,TRBJ2-7,CASRFSRADEQYF
many,TRBD2,TRBV7-8,TRBJ2-5,CASSPSLGGEETQYF
many,.,TRBV20-1,TRBJ1-5,CSARDGGQPQHF